This T cell receptor (beta chain) comes out of a study of blood T cell repertoires in COVID-19. Assay used: immunoSEQ multiplex PCR; TCRdb lists only in-frame clones, some missing. The repertoire holds about 240,000 clones, about four fifths seen once, with roughly a tenth in the top ten. The CDR3 has 12 residues. Germline V CDR1 and CDR2: ENHRY, SYGVKD. Sequenced sample: peripheral blood. This clonotype was obtained from a woman of 80 years or more with acute or convalescent COVID-19. V and J are TRBV10-3 and TRBJ2-2; D is perhaps TRBD2 (5 bases). The CDR3 DNA is TGTGGCACGTCCGGGGTCACCGGGGAGCTGTTTTTT. Translated: CGTSGVTGELFF.